A selection of T cell receptor beta chains follows, all from one sample in a study of cytomegalovirus exposure and HLA in healthy donors. Measured with immunoSEQ multiplex PCR; TCRdb has only the in-frame clones, and not every one. Of under 200,000 clones detected, around 85% appear once; the ten largest clones hold around 3.9%. Sequenced: PBMCs. Every receptor here comes from a man aged 45 to 65 in good health and CMV-seronegative. CDR3s include the opening cysteine and the closing phenylalanine or tryptophan. A D gene is named only where the DNA matches it firmly. Clone size is not always given. Where it is, it says once, few, many or a class for expanded clones.

>TRBD2|15|TRBJ2-5|.|TRBV2
CASSEMRGGKETQYF
TGTGCCAGCAGTGAAATGCGGGGGGGTAAGGAGACCCAGTACTTC
>.|14|TRBJ1-1|.|TRBV7-9
CASSLPYEGTEAFF
TGTGCCAGCAGCTTACCATACGAGGGCACTGAAGCTTTCTTT
>TRBD2|15|TRBJ2-3|.|TRBV19
CASTLTSGSTDTQYF
TGTGCCAGTACCCTGACTAGCGGAAGCACAGATACGCAGTATTTT
>.|15|TRBJ1-5|.|TRBV19
CASSTPTTGYQPQHF
TGTGCCAGTAGTACACCCACGACAGGTTATCAGCCCCAGCATTTT
>TRBD1|14|TRBJ1-2|few|TRBV6-6
CASSIGQAPYGYTF
TGTGCCAGCAGCATCGGACAGGCGCCCTATGGCTACACCTTC
>.|12|TRBJ1-1|.|TRBV30
CAWNRQSFEAFF
TGTGCCTGGAATAGACAAAGCTTTGAAGCTTTCTTT
>TRBD1|16|TRBJ1-2|once|TRBV18
CASSSPLLDRGHGYTF
TGTGCCAGCTCATCCCCCCTTCTTGACAGGGGGCATGGCTACACCTTC
>TRBD1|14|TRBJ1-6|.|TRBV30
CAWTPPDRFSPLHF
TGTGCCTGGACTCCTCCGGACAGGTTTTCACCCCTCCACTTT
>TRBD1|18|TRBJ2-2|.|TRBV7-9
CASSVRDRGFGNTGELFF
TGTGCCAGCAGCGTCCGGGACAGGGGATTTGGGAACACCGGGGAGCTGTTTTTT
>.|11|TRBJ2-3|.|TRBV27
CASSFRDTQYF
TGTGCCAGCAGTTTCAGAGATACGCAGTATTTT
>.|14|TRBJ1-5|.|TRBV19
CASSMTGSNQPQHF
TGTGCCAGTAGTATGACAGGTAGCAATCAGCCCCAGCATTTT
>.|15|TRBJ2-3|.|TRBV5-4
CASSLAIGLTDTQYF
TGTGCCAGCAGCTTGGCGATAGGACTCACAGATACGCAGTATTTT
>.|16|TRBJ1-3|.|TRBV2
CASSFGLLSKGNTIYF
TGTGCCAGCAGTTTTGGACTACTCTCGAAAGGAAACACCATATATTTT
>.|16|TRBJ2-7|.|TRBV28
CASSLGSYPSSYEQYF
TGTGCCAGCAGCCTCGGGTCCTATCCTAGCTCCTACGAGCAGTACTTC
>.|18|TRBJ1-1|.|TRBV9
CASSVDAATRLMNTEAFF
TGTGCCAGCAGCGTAGATGCAGCTACTAGACTTATGAACACTGAAGCTTTCTTT
>TRBD1|15|TRBJ2-5|.|TRBV5-4
CASSPGTGTQETQYF
TGTGCCAGCAGTCCCGGGACAGGGACCCAGGAGACCCAGTACTTC
>.|13|TRBJ1-4|.|TRBV2
CASSEVYSRKLFF
TGTGCCAGCAGTGAGGTCTACTCAAGAAAACTGTTTTTT
>.|13|TRBJ2-6|.|TRBV25-1
CASISSGANVLTF
TGTGCCAGCATCAGTTCTGGGGCCAACGTCCTGACTTTC
>TRBD1|16|TRBJ2-1|.|TRBV7-2
CASSRTGTGGNNEQFF
TGTGCCAGCAGCCGCACCGGGACAGGGGGGAACAATGAGCAGTTCTTC
>TRBD2|17|TRBJ2-1|.|TRBV10-3
CAIRRSLLAGLYNEQFF
TGTGCCATCAGGCGATCGTTACTAGCGGGACTGTACAATGAGCAGTTCTTC
>TRBD2|16|TRBJ2-7|few|TRBV5-1
CASSSGGLATLHEQYF
TGCGCCAGCAGCTCGGGGGGGCTAGCTACCCTCCACGAGCAGTACTTC
>.|13|TRBJ1-1|.|TRBV29-1
CSARAGGNTEAFF
TGCAGCGCCCGAGCGGGGGGGAACACTGAAGCTTTCTTT
>TRBD1|15|TRBJ1-2|.|TRBV5-6
CASSLDRGGLYGYTF
TGTGCCAGCAGCTTGGACAGGGGAGGACTCTATGGCTACACCTTC
>TRBD2|15|TRBJ2-3|.|TRBV19
CASTVAGGSSGPQYF
TGTGCCAGTACCGTAGCGGGGGGTTCCTCAGGTCCGCAGTATTTT
>.|12|TRBJ2-7|.|TRBV11-2
CASRVGGYEQYF
TGTGCCAGCAGAGTCGGGGGCTACGAGCAGTACTTC
>.|15|TRBJ1-3|few|TRBV27
CASSFKGLGGNTIYF
TGTGCCAGCAGTTTTAAGGGACTTGGTGGAAACACCATATATTTT
>.|16|TRBJ1-4|.|TRBV9
CASSVGRANVGEKLFF
TGTGCCAGCAGCGTAGGCAGGGCCAATGTAGGGGAAAAACTGTTTTTT
>.|14|TRBJ1-3|.|TRBV6-1
CASSEGAAGNTIYF
TGTGCCAGCAGTGAAGGGGCCGCTGGAAACACCATATATTTT
>TRBD2|16|TRBJ2-1|.|TRBV4-1
CASSQGTSGPYNEQFF
TGCGCCAGCAGCCAGGGAACTAGCGGGCCTTACAATGAGCAGTTCTTC
>TRBD1|15|TRBJ2-7|.|TRBV27
CASSLSGTDFYEQYF
TGTGCCAGCAGTTTATCGGGGACAGACTTCTACGAGCAGTACTTC
>.|16|TRBJ2-1|few|TRBV4-1
CASSQVRKSSYNEQFF
TGCGCCAGCAGCCAAGTGCGAAAGAGCTCCTACAATGAGCAGTTCTTC
>.|13|TRBJ2-7|.|TRBV9
CASSVEPSYEQYF
TGTGCCAGCAGCGTAGAGCCTTCCTACGAGCAGTACTTC
>.|14|TRBJ1-1|few|TRBV10-3
CAISEQGANTEAFF
TGTGCCATCAGTGAACAAGGGGCGAACACTGAAGCTTTCTTT
>.|14|TRBJ1-6|.|TRBV4-3
CASSQEGGGSPLHF
TGCGCCAGCAGCCAAGAGGGGGGAGGGTCACCCCTCCACTTT
>TRBD2|13|TRBJ2-1|once|TRBV19
CASSWGLEGEQFF
TGTGCCAGTAGTTGGGGACTAGAGGGTGAGCAGTTCTTC
>.|12|TRBJ1-1|.|TRBV4-1
CASSRGTTEAFF
TGCGCCAGCAGCAGGGGGACCACTGAAGCTTTCTTT
>.|14|TRBJ2-7|few|TRBV11-2
CASTPAGPRGEQYF
TGTGCCAGCACCCCGGCCGGGCCACGGGGAGAGCAGTACTTC
>.|12|TRBJ1-5|.|TRBV7-9
CSSSLDGGPQHF
TGTTCCAGCAGCTTAGACGGAGGGCCCCAGCATTTT
>.|13|TRBJ2-1|.|TRBV25-1
CASSVRVGNEQFF
TGTGCCAGCAGTGTGAGGGTAGGTAATGAGCAGTTCTTC
>TRBD2|16|TRBJ2-2|.|TRBV19
CASSIESLAAAGELFF
TGTGCCAGTAGTATAGAATCGCTAGCGGCCGCCGGGGAGCTGTTTTTT
>.|14|TRBJ2-5|few|TRBV7-2
CASSQGGGKETQYF
TGTGCCAGCAGCCAGGGAGGGGGGAAAGAGACCCAGTACTTC
>.|14|TRBJ1-5|.|TRBV7-2
CASSLAGSGQPQHF
TGTGCCAGCAGCTTAGCAGGGAGTGGGCAGCCCCAGCATTTT
>.|13|TRBJ1-1|.|TRBV5-1
CASSLGSEEGAFF
TGCGCCAGCAGCTTGGGGTCAGAAGAGGGAGCTTTCTTT
>.|12|TRBJ1-5|.|TRBV2
CASKDSNQPQHF
TGTGCCAGCAAGGACAGTAATCAGCCCCAGCATTTT
>.|14|TRBJ1-6|.|TRBV2
CASSDGGPRSPLHF
TGTGCCAGCAGTGACGGAGGGCCCCGTTCACCCCTCCACTTT
>TRBD1|15|TRBJ1-4|.|TRBV18
CASGRQGLTNEKLFF
TGTGCCAGCGGCCGACAGGGTCTAACTAATGAAAAACTGTTTTTT
>.|15|TRBJ1-5|.|TRBV11-1
CASSLDSGGNQPQHF
TGTGCCAGCAGCTTAGATTCCGGGGGCAATCAGCCCCAGCATTTT
>.|13|TRBJ2-3|.|TRBV27
CASSGQSTDTQYF
TGTGCCAGCTCGGGACAATCCACAGATACGCAGTATTTT
>TRBD1|15|TRBJ1-1|.|TRBV27
CASSSPGQGLNEAFF
TGTGCCAGCAGTTCACCGGGACAGGGGTTAAATGAAGCTTTCTTT